These T cell receptor beta chains were read from a single sample in a study of CD8+ T cells in alopecia areata. Repertoires were generated with immunoSEQ multiplex PCR, while TCRdb's copy carries only in-frame clones and drops some. This sample has about 140,000 clones, with about half found just once. Sequences were derived from CD4+ T cells sorted from blood, sampled at week 0. The origin of the receptors is a human donor with alopecia areata. Both conserved end residues are part of each CDR3. The D gene is left open where the match is weak. Only some rows state a clone size, as once, few, many or a class for expanded clones.

d_call,v_call,j_call,clone_size,cdr3_aa,cdr3_nt
TRBD1,TRBV30,TRBJ2-5,NA,CAWNLRGQGTQYF,TGTGCCTGGAATCTCCGGGGACAGGGGACCCAGTACTTC
NA,TRBV6-5,TRBJ2-1,NA,CATSGTYNEQFF,TGTGCCACCTCGGGAACCTACAATGAGCAGTTCTTC
TRBD2,TRBV15,TRBJ2-2,NA,CATSRTSGTSTGELFF,TGTGCCACCAGCAGAACCTCCGGGACTAGCACCGGGGAGCTGTTTTTT
NA,TRBV7-7,TRBJ1-5,few,CASSPALDQPQHF,TGTGCTAGCAGCCCCGCTCTAGATCAGCCCCAGCATTTT
NA,TRBV6-5,TRBJ2-1,NA,CASSYGDPYNEQFF,TGTGCCAGCAGTTACGGGGACCCCTACAATGAGCAGTTCTTC
NA,TRBV30,TRBJ2-5,NA,CAWSVLAASAQTQYF,TGTGCCTGGAGCGTACTAGCTGCTAGCGCCCAGACCCAGTACTTC
TRBD1,TRBV30,TRBJ2-1,few,CAWSPGTGGYNEQFF,TGTGCCTGGAGTCCCGGGACAGGGGGCTACAATGAGCAGTTCTTC
NA,TRBV4-2,TRBJ2-7,NA,CASSTGFYNEQYF,TGTGCCAGCAGCACGGGATTCTACAACGAGCAGTACTTC
NA,TRBV28,TRBJ2-7,NA,CASTPGYEQYF,TGTGCCAGCACCCCGGGGTACGAGCAGTACTTC
NA,TRBV10-3,TRBJ2-7,NA,CAISEGTRSYEQYF,TGTGCCATCAGTGAGGGGACACGTTCCTACGAGCAGTACTTC
TRBD2,TRBV5-1,TRBJ2-1,NA,CASERLAGGNEQFF,TGCGCCAGCGAACGACTAGCGGGAGGAAATGAGCAGTTCTTC
NA,TRBV4-2,TRBJ2-7,few,CASSQTLGSYEQYF,TGTGCCAGCAGCCAAACCCTAGGGTCCTACGAGCAGTACTTC
NA,TRBV7-2,TRBJ2-1,once,CASSLAGVRQNEQFF,TGTGCCAGCAGCTTAGCGGGAGTCCGCCAGAATGAGCAGTTCTTC